The present entry profiles one TCR beta chain with its context. This sample was included in a study of PD-1 blockade in classical Hodgkin lymphoma. Study-wide context: Nivolumab 3 mg/kg was given intravenously every 2 weeks.

All the patients suffered relapse after autologous stem cell transplantation, and brentuximab vedotin exposure differed. Magnetic negative selection served to purify CD4+ T cells out of PBMCs that had been thawed. Method: immunoSEQ multiplex PCR; TCRdb's copy keeps in-frame clones and lacks some. The sample consists of around 36,000 clones, around 90% of them appearing once. The CDR3 contains 16 residues. The J segment lost 3 bases and the V segment lost 1 base, leaving 5 bases of the junction unmatched. In germline, CDR1 is MGHRA, CDR2 YSYEKL. The specimen was CD4+ T cells from blood, collected at baseline. The chain is built from TRBV4-1 and TRBJ2-7; 11 bases line up with TRBD2. The source of this sequence is a human donor with classical Hodgkin lymphoma. The DNA of the CDR3 is TGCGCCAGCAGCCAAGCCCAAACTAGCGGGAGCTACGAGCAGTACTTC. Translating it yields CASSQAQTSGSYEQYF.